This T cell receptor (beta chain) was sequenced for a study of regulatory T cells in long-lasting Graves disease (dated by TCRdb to the early 2020s). For the study in its entirety: To count as having persistent Graves' disease, a patient had to have received antithyroid drug treatment for over 5 years with TSH receptor autoantibodies remaining persistently positive. The study was conducted in China and was registered as a clinical trial. Persistent Graves' disease patients in the clinical cohort had taken antithyroid drugs for approximately 10 years on average. TCR sequencing covered some 13 persistent and roughly 20 newly diagnosed Graves' disease patients, around 33 samples in total. Persistent Graves' disease patients were compared with newly diagnosed Graves' disease patients by peripheral blood TCR sequencing and RNA sequencing.

Taken from cysteine to phenylalanine, the CDR3 has 14 residues. This entry keeps only the CDR3 DNA: 42 bases, framed from base 1. CDR1 is given as KGHSH and CDR2 as LQKENI, both from the germline V gene. Receptor amplification or capture employed multiplex PCR. The listed sequencing device is Illumina HiSeq 4000. iRepertoire HTBI primers and Arm-PCR amplification of CDR3 regions were used to construct TCR beta libraries. Gel purification was performed on PCR products prior to sequencing. Per the original workflow: Across samples, around 58 TRBV and roughly 15 TRBJ segments were identified and used for gene usage analysis of CDR3 amino acid clonotypes. COPE and FqMerger were used to merge the filtered high-quality paired reads into contigs. BLAST was used to align contigs to IMGT TRBV, TRBD and TRBJ reference genes, with CDR3 defined following IMGT. Highly expanded clones were defined as clonotypes with a frequency above 0.1%. Shannon entropy served as the measure of repertoire diversity, while the Gini coefficient captured V-J evenness. A clonotype was considered public if more than one individual shared it. TCRdb passed the public sequencing reads through fastp at Q25 and MiXCR, retaining productive beta sequences. Rows are unified per CDR3 protein, each entry keeping the most common DNA and genes. TCRdb's processing, not the study's, gives the V and J calls here. The sample includes 700,000 or so distinct CDR3 sequences, with around 32% observed a single time. About 40% of the sample is held by the ten biggest clonotypes.

A note on this clonotype: Its antigen has not been determined. Mismatch with germline at one junction end may stem from a read error.

Overall results and qualifications from the work: The authors noted that the small sample size was a limitation that may lower accuracy. Compared with newly diagnosed patients, persistent Graves' disease patients had lower TCR Shannon entropy and fewer highly expanded clones, which suggests clonal expansion. Preferential use of TRBV28, TRBJ1-2 and TRBJ2-5 was observed in persistent disease, whereas TRBV20-1 and TRBJ2-1 were favored in newly diagnosed disease. More public clonotypes were shared among persistent patients (more than 2,500) than among newly diagnosed patients (966). Only peripheral blood was studied, because thyroid tissue, the primary lesion, was inaccessible. Sequencing and analysis were limited to the TCR beta chain.

Reading the label with the study, this specimen's time point is: persistent/refractory GD, antithyroid drugs over 5 years with positive TRAb. For both TCR sequencing and RNA sequencing, RNA was extracted from PBMCs using TRIzol. Graves' disease was diagnosed according to American Thyroid Association guidelines. The patients came from an endocrinology department in Xi'an, China. Each patient gave about 9.1 milliliters of peripheral blood, collected in an EDTA anticoagulant tube. Ficoll Paque Plus density gradient separation was used to isolate PBMCs, and no further T cell sorting was done. An Agilent 2100 Bioanalyzer and agarose gel were used to assess RNA quality, and a NanoDrop 2000 was used to measure RNA concentration.

Sequences were derived from peripheral blood mononuclear cells (PBMCs), sampled when the disease was refractory, from a patient treated with antithyroid drugs. The receptor was isolated from a female donor with Graves disease. The chain is encoded by TRBV18 joined to TRBJ1-2; D gene: possibly TRBD1, on 5 matching bases. In nucleotides, the sequence is TGTACCAGCTCACTCCAGACAGCGGCAGAGGGCTACACCTTC. Translated, this is CTSSLQTAAEGYTF.